These T cell receptor beta chains were read from a single sample in a study of blood T cell repertoires in COVID-19. Sequenced by immunoSEQ multiplex PCR; TCRdb stores in-frame clones only, minus some. In the table there are 84,000 or so clones, 80% to 90% of which are singletons. Sequences were obtained from peripheral blood. The receptors stem from a woman aged 80 or over with acute or convalescent COVID-19. Both conserved end residues are part of each CDR3. Fields, in order: D gene, V gene, clone size, J gene, CDR3 DNA, CDR3 protein. The D gene is left open where the match is weak. The size entry is marked missing in some rows and otherwise reads once, few, many or a size class.

d_gene: NA; v_gene: TRBV30; abundance: NA; j_gene: TRBJ1-2; CDR3nt: TGTGCCTGGAGTCCAAGGGAGTGGTATGGCTACACCTTC; CDR3aa: CAWSPREWYGYTF
d_gene: NA; v_gene: TRBV28; abundance: NA; j_gene: TRBJ2-5; CDR3nt: TGTGCCAGCAGTTTTCGTTACAGGCAAGAGACCCAGTACTTC; CDR3aa: CASSFRYRQETQYF
d_gene: NA; v_gene: TRBV7-9; abundance: once; j_gene: TRBJ2-3; CDR3nt: TGTGCCAGCAGCCCCCTCCCTCCTGAACCCAGAGGGACGCAGTATTTT; CDR3aa: CASSPLPPEPRGTQYF
d_gene: NA; v_gene: TRBV7-6; abundance: NA; j_gene: TRBJ2-7; CDR3nt: TGTGCCAGCAGCCCTGAGGCGGGGAGCCCTACGGGGCAGTACTTC; CDR3aa: CASSPEAGSPTGQYF
d_gene: NA; v_gene: TRBV2; abundance: NA; j_gene: TRBJ2-2; CDR3nt: TGTGCCAGCAGGGTAGACACCGGGGAGCTGTTTTTT; CDR3aa: CASRVDTGELFF
d_gene: NA; v_gene: TRBV30; abundance: NA; j_gene: TRBJ2-2; CDR3nt: TGTGCCTGGAGTGCACTAGCTACCGGGGAGCTGTTTTTT; CDR3aa: CAWSALATGELFF
d_gene: NA; v_gene: TRBV30; abundance: NA; j_gene: TRBJ1-3; CDR3nt: TGTGCCTGCACCGGGACAACTGGAAACACCATATATTTT; CDR3aa: CACTGTTGNTIYF
d_gene: TRBD1; v_gene: TRBV25-1; abundance: NA; j_gene: TRBJ1-1; CDR3nt: TGTGCCAGCAGCCTGGACAGGGGTAGGATGAACACTGAAGCTTTCTTT; CDR3aa: CASSLDRGRMNTEAFF
d_gene: NA; v_gene: TRBV27; abundance: NA; j_gene: TRBJ1-6; CDR3nt: TGTGCCAGCAGTGCCTCGACAGTTTCCTATAATTCACCCCTCCACTTT; CDR3aa: CASSASTVSYNSPLHF
d_gene: TRBD1; v_gene: TRBV6-4; abundance: NA; j_gene: TRBJ2-2; CDR3nt: TGTGCCAGCAGTAAACAGGGGGGCACCGGGGAGCTGTTTTTT; CDR3aa: CASSKQGGTGELFF
d_gene: NA; v_gene: TRBV2; abundance: NA; j_gene: TRBJ1-1; CDR3nt: TGTGCCAGCACTCTACAGGGATCTCACACTGAAGCTTTCTTT; CDR3aa: CASTLQGSHTEAFF
d_gene: TRBD1; v_gene: TRBV10-2; abundance: NA; j_gene: TRBJ2-7; CDR3nt: TGCGCCAGCAGTGACCACCTACGGACAGGGGGCGTTGGCGAGCAGTACTTC; CDR3aa: CASSDHLRTGGVGEQYF
d_gene: TRBD2; v_gene: TRBV10-3; abundance: NA; j_gene: TRBJ2-7; CDR3nt: TGTGCCATCAGCTTGCGGGGGGCCAGCTCCTACGAGCAGTACTTC; CDR3aa: CAISLRGASSYEQYF
d_gene: TRBD1; v_gene: TRBV18; abundance: once; j_gene: TRBJ1-5; CDR3nt: TGTGCCAGCTCCCCAGGGGGGGGTCACCAGCCCCAGCATTTT; CDR3aa: CASSPGGGHQPQHF
d_gene: TRBD1; v_gene: TRBV6-5; abundance: NA; j_gene: TRBJ1-1; CDR3nt: TGTGCCAGCAGCCCGCTCAGGGGGCGTCACACTGAAGCTTTCTTT; CDR3aa: CASSPLRGRHTEAFF
d_gene: NA; v_gene: TRBV18; abundance: NA; j_gene: TRBJ2-7; CDR3nt: TGTGCCAGCTCACCATACGCGGGGAGCCCTACCTACGAGCAGTACTTC; CDR3aa: CASSPYAGSPTYEQYF
d_gene: TRBD1; v_gene: TRBV27; abundance: NA; j_gene: TRBJ1-2; CDR3nt: TGTGCCAGCACCCGGCATGGGACAGCCGAAAACTATGGCTACACCTTC; CDR3aa: CASTRHGTAENYGYTF
d_gene: TRBD1; v_gene: TRBV4-1; abundance: NA; j_gene: TRBJ1-2; CDR3nt: TGCGCCAGCAGCCAGCTAACAGGGGCCAGGGGGCGATCAACTAACTATGGCTACACCTTC; CDR3aa: CASSQLTGARGRSTNYGYTF
d_gene: TRBD2; v_gene: TRBV15; abundance: NA; j_gene: TRBJ2-3; CDR3nt: TGTGCCACCAGCAGAGATAAGGGACTAGCGGGGGGCACAGATACGCAGTATTTT; CDR3aa: CATSRDKGLAGGTDTQYF
d_gene: NA; v_gene: TRBV6-4; abundance: few; j_gene: TRBJ2-1; CDR3nt: TGTGCCAGCAGTGACTCGACTGCAGTAGAGCAGTTCTTC; CDR3aa: CASSDSTAVEQFF
d_gene: TRBD1; v_gene: TRBV7-9; abundance: once; j_gene: TRBJ1-2; CDR3nt: TGTGCCAGCAGCTTACAGGGACAGGCCTCTAACTATGGCTACACCTTC; CDR3aa: CASSLQGQASNYGYTF
d_gene: NA; v_gene: TRBV12-3/TRBV12-4; abundance: NA; j_gene: TRBJ1-1; CDR3nt: TGTGCCAGCAGTTCACAAATGAACACTGAAGCTTTCTTT; CDR3aa: CASSSQMNTEAFF
d_gene: NA; v_gene: TRBV3-1/TRBV3-2; abundance: NA; j_gene: TRBJ1-2; CDR3nt: TGTGCCAGCAGCCAGTTCACGACGGGACACCGAAATTGGGACTATGGCTACACCTTC; CDR3aa: CASSQFTTGHRNWDYGYTF
d_gene: NA; v_gene: TRBV19; abundance: NA; j_gene: TRBJ2-2; CDR3nt: TGTGCCAGTAGTCTGGGACTCCGCACCGGGGAGCTGTTTTTT; CDR3aa: CASSLGLRTGELFF
d_gene: TRBD1; v_gene: TRBV24-1; abundance: NA; j_gene: TRBJ2-2; CDR3nt: TGTGCCACCAGTGATTATGGACAGGGGAAAACGGGCGGGGAGCTGTTTTTT; CDR3aa: CATSDYGQGKTGGELFF
d_gene: NA; v_gene: TRBV19; abundance: NA; j_gene: TRBJ1-5; CDR3nt: TGTGCCAGTAGTATCCCAGGGATTAGCAATCAGCCCCAGCATTTT; CDR3aa: CASSIPGISNQPQHF
d_gene: NA; v_gene: TRBV7-2; abundance: NA; j_gene: TRBJ1-2; CDR3nt: TGTGCCAGCAGCTTGAATACAGGGAACTATGGCTACACCTTC; CDR3aa: CASSLNTGNYGYTF
d_gene: NA; v_gene: TRBV24-1; abundance: NA; j_gene: TRBJ1-1; CDR3nt: TGTGCCACCAGTGATTATAATAAGGGGCCCACTGAAGCTTTCTTT; CDR3aa: CATSDYNKGPTEAFF
d_gene: TRBD2; v_gene: TRBV18; abundance: once; j_gene: TRBJ2-5; CDR3nt: TGTGCCAGTGGGGACTACCTAGAGACCCAGTACTTC; CDR3aa: CASGDYLETQYF